These T cell receptor beta chains were read from a single sample in a study of liver allograft versus peripheral blood T cells. TCRdb processed the reads anew with MiXCR; each CDR3 protein has one entry. The data hold over a thousand distinct CDR3 sequences, with 15% to 20% observed a single time. All receptors come from a human patient who had a liver transplant. A share of the T cells may be of graft donor origin. Both conserved end residues are part of each CDR3. The D gene is left open where the match is weak. Only part of the rows carry a size: once, few, many, or a class if the clone is expanded.

size: .; D: .; J: TRBJ2-7; V: TRBV20-1; DNA: TGCAGTGCTCCGGTGGGGGGTTTAGCCTACGAGCAGTACTTC; CDR3: CSAPVGGLAYEQYF
size: medium-sized; D: .; J: TRBJ1-1; V: TRBV27; DNA: TGTGCCAGCAGTCCCGCACCGAACACTGAAGCTTTCTTT; CDR3: CASSPAPNTEAFF
size: many; D: .; J: TRBJ2-3; V: TRBV28; DNA: TGTGCCAGCAGTTTAGGGGGAGGTCTCCCAGATACGCAGTATTTT; CDR3: CASSLGGGLPDTQYF
size: large; D: TRBD1; J: TRBJ1-5; V: TRBV18; DNA: TGTGCCAGCTCACCAGAGGGACAGTCTAGCAATCAGCCCCAGCATTTT; CDR3: CASSPEGQSSNQPQHF
size: large; D: .; J: TRBJ1-1; V: TRBV6-1; DNA: TGTGCCAGCAGTGAAGTGAGGGCGGCTGAAGGGACTGAAGCTTTCTTT; CDR3: CASSEVRAAEGTEAFF
size: few; D: .; J: TRBJ2-7; V: TRBV14; DNA: TGTGCCAGCAGCCACGGACAGCCGTACGAGCAGTACTTC; CDR3: CASSHGQPYEQYF
size: .; D: TRBD2; J: TRBJ2-1; V: TRBV10-2; DNA: TGCGCCAGCATAAGATCCGGGACTAGCGGGGGGGGCTACAATGAGCAGTTCTTC; CDR3: CASIRSGTSGGGYNEQFF
size: medium-sized; D: .; J: TRBJ2-7; V: TRBV15; DNA: TGTGCCACCAGCAGAAATACCGCCTCGGGTTTCGAGCAGTACTTC; CDR3: CATSRNTASGFEQYF
size: once; D: TRBD1; J: TRBJ2-7; V: TRBV27; DNA: TGTGCCAGCAGTACGTGGACAGGCTCCTACGAGCAGTACTTC; CDR3: CASSTWTGSYEQYF
size: medium-sized; D: .; J: TRBJ1-6; V: TRBV9; DNA: TGTGCCAGCAGCCCAACCCTAGGAGGGGGGAATTCACCCCTCCACTTT; CDR3: CASSPTLGGGNSPLHF
size: medium-sized; D: TRBD2; J: TRBJ2-7; V: TRBV10-3; DNA: TGTGCCAGCGCTAGCGGGACCTACTACGAGCAGTACTTC; CDR3: CASASGTYYEQYF
size: medium-sized; D: TRBD1; J: TRBJ2-1; V: TRBV27; DNA: TGTGCCAGCAATCCGACAGGGCGGGTTTACAATGAGCAGTTCTTC; CDR3: CASNPTGRVYNEQFF
size: .; D: TRBD2; J: TRBJ2-3; V: TRBV4-1; DNA: TGCGCCAGCAGCCAGGGACTAGCGGGAGCCTCAGATACGCAGTATTTT; CDR3: CASSQGLAGASDTQYF
size: once; D: .; J: TRBJ1-1; V: TRBV5-4; DNA: TGTGCCAGCAGCTTGGGCATGAACACTGAAGCTTTCTTT; CDR3: CASSLGMNTEAFF
size: few; D: .; J: TRBJ2-3; V: TRBV9; DNA: TGTGCCAGCAGCGTAGCGAGGAGTACCTCGACAGATACGCAGTATTTT; CDR3: CASSVARSTSTDTQYF
size: .; D: TRBD2; J: TRBJ2-5; V: TRBV7-9; DNA: TGTGCCAGCAGCTCGGGACTAGCGGAGGGACAAGAGACCCAGTACTTC; CDR3: CASSSGLAEGQETQYF
size: large; D: .; J: TRBJ1-1; V: TRBV27; DNA: TGTGCCAGCAGTTACCACCTGACCAGGGGAAAAACTGAAGCTTTCTTT; CDR3: CASSYHLTRGKTEAFF
size: medium-sized; D: TRBD1; J: TRBJ2-7; V: TRBV6-6; DNA: TGTGCCAGCTACCCCGGGACAGGCCTCTACGAGCAGTACTTC; CDR3: CASYPGTGLYEQYF
size: .; D: TRBD1; J: TRBJ2-7; V: TRBV27; DNA: TGTGCCAGCAGTCCGTGGACAGGCTCCTACGAGCAGTACTTC; CDR3: CASSPWTGSYEQYF
size: .; D: .; J: TRBJ2-1; V: TRBV9; DNA: TGTGCCAGCAGCGTGTGGGGTTCGGTAGACAATGAGCAGTTCTTC; CDR3: CASSVWGSVDNEQFF
size: large; D: .; J: TRBJ1-5; V: TRBV6-1; DNA: TGTGCCAGCAGTGAAGGGGGGTTCCGCGGTCAGCCCCAGCATTTT; CDR3: CASSEGGFRGQPQHF
size: medium-sized; D: TRBD2; J: TRBJ2-1; V: TRBV27; DNA: TGTGCCAGCAGTGTGTCCCGAACTAGCGGGAGATTTCCCAATGAGCAGTTCTTC; CDR3: CASSVSRTSGRFPNEQFF